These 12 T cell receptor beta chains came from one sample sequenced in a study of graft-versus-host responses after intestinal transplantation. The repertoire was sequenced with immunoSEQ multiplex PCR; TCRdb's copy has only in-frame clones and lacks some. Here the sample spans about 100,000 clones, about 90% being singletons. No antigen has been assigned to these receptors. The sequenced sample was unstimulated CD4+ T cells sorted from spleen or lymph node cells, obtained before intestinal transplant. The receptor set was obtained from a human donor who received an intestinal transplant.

The CDR3 DNA reads TGTGCCAGCAGCTTAGCGGGACAACTAAATCAGCCCCAGCATTTT. As protein: CASSLAGQLNQPQHF. V gene TRBV7-2 combines with J gene TRBJ1-5; a weak D match, TRBD1 (6 bases). Germline lookup yields CDR1 SGHTA and CDR2 FQGNSA. The V gene lost 0 bases and the J gene lost 4 bases, with 10 bases spanning the gap. The CDR3 spans 15 residues.

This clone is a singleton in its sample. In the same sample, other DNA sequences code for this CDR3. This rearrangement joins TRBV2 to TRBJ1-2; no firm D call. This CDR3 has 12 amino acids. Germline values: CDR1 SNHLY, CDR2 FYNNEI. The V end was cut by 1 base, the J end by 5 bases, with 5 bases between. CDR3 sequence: CASSEGRYGYTF. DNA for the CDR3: TGTGCCAGCAGTGAAGGAAGATATGGCTACACCTTC.

CDR3 nucleotides: TGTGCCTGGAGCCGGGACAGACTACCCCGGAAGGGCAATCAGCCCCAGCATTTT. It is translated as CAWSRDRLPRKGNQPQHF. The chain uses TRBV30 and TRBJ1-5, with 7 bases matching TRBD1. This CDR3 comprises 18 residues. Germline CDR1 and CDR2: GTSNPN and SVGIG (reference sequence). The V gene end was trimmed by 3 bases and the J gene end by 2 bases; junction bases not matched to a gene: 16.

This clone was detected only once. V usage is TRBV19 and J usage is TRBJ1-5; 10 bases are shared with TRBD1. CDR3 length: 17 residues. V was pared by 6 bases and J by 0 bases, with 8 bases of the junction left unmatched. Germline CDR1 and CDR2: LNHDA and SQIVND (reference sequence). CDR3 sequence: CASRHWGQGNSNQPQHF. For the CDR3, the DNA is TGTGCCAGTAGACACTGGGGACAGGGGAATAGCAATCAGCCCCAGCATTTT.

The CDR3 DNA sequence: TGTGCCAGTAGTATGGGAGACAGGAGACAAGAGACCCAGTACTTC. Its protein is CASSMGDRRQETQYF. The chain links TRBV19 to TRBJ2-5, with TRBD1 as a possible D gene (6 bases). Germline assignment: CDR1 LNHDA and CDR2 SQIVND (reference sequence). V was shortened by 3 bases and J by 2 bases, with 13 bases between the two germline ends. The CDR3 has 15 amino acids.

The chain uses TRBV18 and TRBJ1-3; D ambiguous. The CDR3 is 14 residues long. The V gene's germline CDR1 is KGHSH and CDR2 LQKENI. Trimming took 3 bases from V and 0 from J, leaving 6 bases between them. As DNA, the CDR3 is TGTGCCAGCTCACCGAGGGACTCTGGAAACACCATATATTTT. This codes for CASSPRDSGNTIYF.

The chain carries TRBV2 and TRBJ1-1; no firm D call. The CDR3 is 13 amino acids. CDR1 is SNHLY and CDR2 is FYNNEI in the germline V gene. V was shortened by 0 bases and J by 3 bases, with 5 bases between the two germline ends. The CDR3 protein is CASSEAPDTEAFF. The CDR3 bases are TGTGCCAGCAGTGAAGCGCCCGACACTGAAGCTTTCTTT.

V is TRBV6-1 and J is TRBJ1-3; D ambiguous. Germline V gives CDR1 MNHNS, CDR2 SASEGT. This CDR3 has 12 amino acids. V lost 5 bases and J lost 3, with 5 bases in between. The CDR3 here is CASSSLGNTIYF. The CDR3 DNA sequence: TGTGCCAGCAGTTCCCTTGGAAACACCATATATTTT.

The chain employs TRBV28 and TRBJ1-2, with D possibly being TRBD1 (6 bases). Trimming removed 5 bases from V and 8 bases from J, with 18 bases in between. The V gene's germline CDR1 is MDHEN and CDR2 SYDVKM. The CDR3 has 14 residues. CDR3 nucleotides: TGTGCCAGCAGTGAGTGGGGGGCGGGCCGCGGCTACACCTTC. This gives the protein CASSEWGAGRGYTF.

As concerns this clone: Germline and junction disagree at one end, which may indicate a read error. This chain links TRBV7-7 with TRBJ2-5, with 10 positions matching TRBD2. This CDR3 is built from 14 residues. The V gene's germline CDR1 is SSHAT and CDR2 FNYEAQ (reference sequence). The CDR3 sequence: CASSLAGVQETQYF. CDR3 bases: TGTGCCAGCAGCCTAGCGGGGGTTCAAGAGACCCAGTACTTC.

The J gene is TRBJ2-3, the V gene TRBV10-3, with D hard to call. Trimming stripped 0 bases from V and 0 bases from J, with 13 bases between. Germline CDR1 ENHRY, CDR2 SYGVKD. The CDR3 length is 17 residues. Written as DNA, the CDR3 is TGTGCCATCAGTGAGTCATTTTTGACAACTAGCACAGATACGCAGTATTTT. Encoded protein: CAISESFLTTSTDTQYF.

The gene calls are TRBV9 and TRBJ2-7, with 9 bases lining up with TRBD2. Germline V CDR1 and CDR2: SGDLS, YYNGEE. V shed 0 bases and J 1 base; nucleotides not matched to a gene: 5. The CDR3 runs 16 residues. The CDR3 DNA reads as TGTGCCAGCAGCGTAGGGCTAGCGGGAACTTCCTACGAGCAGTACTTC. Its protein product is CASSVGLAGTSYEQYF.